This passage covers 5 T cell receptor beta chains from one sample sequenced in a study of T cell responses to AZD1222 COVID-19 vaccine. Sequencing used immunoSEQ multiplex PCR; TCRdb keeps in-frame clones, though not all of them. The data hold about 150,000 clones, with around 90% observed a single time. The sample in question was peripheral blood, obtained 28 days after the second AZD1222 dose. All receptors derive from an adult who received the AZD1222 COVID-19 vaccine.

The chain couples TRBV12-3 or TRBV12-4 to TRBJ2-1, with D unresolved. The CDR3 is made up of 13 amino acids. V gave up 3 bases and J gave up 0 bases, with 3 bases separating them. This CDR3 is CASSFSSYNEQFF. The CDR3 nucleotides read TGTGCCAGCAGTTTTAGCTCCTACAATGAGCAGTTCTTC.

The rearrangement joins TRBV2 to TRBJ1-1; D gene ambiguous. This CDR3 has 13 amino acids. Germline V lookup: CDR1 SNHLY, CDR2 FYNNEI. V was cut by 7 bases and J by 0 bases, with 9 bases left in between. As DNA, the CDR3 is TGTGCCAGCACGGCAGACATGAACACTGAAGCTTTCTTT. The encoded protein is CASTADMNTEAFF.

The chain employs TRBV3-1 (or the pseudogene TRBV3-2) and TRBJ2-1; the D gene is possibly TRBD1 (6 bases). This CDR3 spans 14 amino acids. Trimming left V 2 bases short and J 2 bases short, with 7 bases between. Germline loops: CDR1 LGHDT, CDR2 YNNKEL (reference sequence). This CDR3 reads CASSQQGPYNEQFF. The CDR3 DNA reads as TGTGCCAGCAGCCAACAGGGGCCCTACAATGAGCAGTTCTTC.

This clone was seen just once. The rearrangement joins TRBV19 to TRBJ2-3, with TRBD2 matching over 7 bases. The CDR3 totals 15 residues. V trimming: 2 bases; J trimming: 6 bases; junction bases outside the gene matches: 8. Germline V gene data show CDR1 as LNHDA and CDR2 as SQIVND (reference sequence). The CDR3 sequence is CASSINGRGSDTQYF. In DNA form, the CDR3 reads TGTGCCAGTAGTATAAACGGGCGCGGGAGCGATACGCAGTATTTT.

This chain connects TRBV7-2 to TRBJ1-4; no definite D call. Germline V gives CDR1 SGHTA, CDR2 FQGNSA. V gave up 1 base and J gave up 7 bases, with 16 bases separating them. The CDR3 has 16 residues. In DNA, the CDR3 is TGTGCCAGCAGCTTAGTCTCCCGGGGTGTGGGTGAAAAACTGTTTTTT. Encoded protein: CASSLVSRGVGEKLFF.